This T cell receptor beta chain was recovered during a study of control samples from healthy donors and cancer patients. Sequenced by immunoSEQ multiplex PCR; TCRdb stores in-frame clones only, minus some. This table holds about 250,000 clones, approximately 80% found once. From germline, CDR1 is SEHNR and CDR2 FQNEAQ (reference sequence). The CDR3 contains 17 residues. V gave up 5 bases and J gave up 7 bases, with 24 bases separating them. Sequencing was done on a sample of PBMCs. The rearrangement links TRBV7-9 to TRBJ2-1; perhaps D is TRBD1 or TRBD2 (5 bases each). This sequence originates from a woman aged 60-70 years with lung cancer. The DNA for the CDR3 is TGTGCCAGCAGCGTACCGGGATGGGGGAATTCGGCGAATGAGCAGTTCTTC. Translation gives CASSVPGWGNSANEQFF.